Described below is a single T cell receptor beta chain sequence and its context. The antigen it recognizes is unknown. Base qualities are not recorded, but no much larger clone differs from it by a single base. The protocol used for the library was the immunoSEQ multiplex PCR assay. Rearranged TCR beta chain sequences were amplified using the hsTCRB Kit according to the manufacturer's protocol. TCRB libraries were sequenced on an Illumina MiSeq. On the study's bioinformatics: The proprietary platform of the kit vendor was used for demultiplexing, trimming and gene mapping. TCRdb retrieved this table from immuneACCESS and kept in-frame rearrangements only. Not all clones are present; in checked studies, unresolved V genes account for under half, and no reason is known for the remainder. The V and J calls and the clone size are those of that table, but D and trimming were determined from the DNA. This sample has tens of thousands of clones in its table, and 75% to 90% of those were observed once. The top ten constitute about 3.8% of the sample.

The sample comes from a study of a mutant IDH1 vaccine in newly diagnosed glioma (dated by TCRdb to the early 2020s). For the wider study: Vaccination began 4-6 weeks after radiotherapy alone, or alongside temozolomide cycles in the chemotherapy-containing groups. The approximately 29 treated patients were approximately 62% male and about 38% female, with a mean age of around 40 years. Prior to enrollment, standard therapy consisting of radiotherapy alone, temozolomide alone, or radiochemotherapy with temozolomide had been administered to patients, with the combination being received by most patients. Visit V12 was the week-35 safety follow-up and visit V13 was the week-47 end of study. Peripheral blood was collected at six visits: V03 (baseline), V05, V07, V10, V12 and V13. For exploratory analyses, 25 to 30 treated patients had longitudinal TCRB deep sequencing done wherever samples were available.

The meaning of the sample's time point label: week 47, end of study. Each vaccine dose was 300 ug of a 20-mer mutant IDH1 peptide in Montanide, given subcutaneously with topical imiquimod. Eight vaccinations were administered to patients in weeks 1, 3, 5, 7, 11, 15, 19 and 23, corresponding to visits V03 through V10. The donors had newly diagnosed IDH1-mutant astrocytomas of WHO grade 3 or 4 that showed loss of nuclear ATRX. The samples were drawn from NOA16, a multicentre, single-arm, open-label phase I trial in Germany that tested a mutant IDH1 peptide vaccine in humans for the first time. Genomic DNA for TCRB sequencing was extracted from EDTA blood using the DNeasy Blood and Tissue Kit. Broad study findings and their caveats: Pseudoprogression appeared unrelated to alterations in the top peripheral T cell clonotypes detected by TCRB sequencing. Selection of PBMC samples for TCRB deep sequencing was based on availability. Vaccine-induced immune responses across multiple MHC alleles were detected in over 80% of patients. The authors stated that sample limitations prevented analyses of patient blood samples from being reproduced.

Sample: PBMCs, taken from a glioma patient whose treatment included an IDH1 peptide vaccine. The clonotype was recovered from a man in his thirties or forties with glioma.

The CDR3 reads CASSQGQFVTEAFF. DNA sequence: TGTGCCAGCAGCCAAGGACAGTTTGTAACTGAAGCTTTCTTT. Recombination joined TRBV4-2 with TRBJ1-1, with a weak D call of TRBD1 (5 bases match). Including cysteine and phenylalanine, the CDR3 has 14 amino acids. Only the CDR3 region is kept as DNA, spanning 42 bases read in frame from base 1. CDR1 and CDR2 (LGHNA, YNFKEQ) derive from the germline V gene. V is cut by 1 base and J by 5 bases, and the space between the germline ends is 11 bases.